A single sample is the source of the 31 T cell receptor beta chains below, sequenced in a study of shared clonotypes between healthy human individuals. Produced via immunoSEQ multiplex PCR; TCRdb's table is partial and in-frame only. The table records 2,100,000 or so clones, approximately 95% of them present only once. Sequenced: naive CD4+ T cells sorted from blood. Subset: CD45RA+ positively selected. Receptors originate from a man aged 18 to 35 in good health.

The chain carries TRBV6-1 and TRBJ1-2; tentatively, D is TRBD1 (5 bases). CDR3 length equals 13 residues. Per germline, CDR1 MNHNS and CDR2 SASEGT. Trimming removed 11 bases from V and 2 bases from J, with 15 bases in between. This chain's CDR3 is CAGTPGLNYGYTF. CDR3 coding DNA: TGTGCCGGCACTCCAGGGTTGAACTATGGCTACACCTTC.

The V and J genes are TRBV9 and TRBJ2-2; 11 nucleotides line up with TRBD2. Germline assignment: CDR1 SGDLS and CDR2 YYNGEE. V shed 2 bases and J 1 base; nucleotides not matched to a gene: 1. The CDR3 runs 16 residues. The CDR3 DNA sequence: TGTGCCAGCAGCGTGGGGACTAGCGGGAACACCGGGGAGCTGTTTTTT. This sequence encodes CASSVGTSGNTGELFF.

The chain carries TRBV11-3 and TRBJ2-3; D unclear. V lost 2 bases to trimming and J lost 7 bases, with 13 bases between them. From germline, CDR1 is SGHNT and CDR2 YENEEA. The length of the CDR3 is 14 residues. In nucleotides, the CDR3 is TGTGCCAGCAGCTTATCGGTCAATGGGCATACGCAGTATTTT. Its protein is CASSLSVNGHTQYF.

This chain joins TRBV6-1 and TRBJ1-1, with unresolved D. Between the trimmed V and J ends, which lost 4 bases and 2 bases, there was a span of 11 bases. The germline V gene encodes CDR1 MNHNS and CDR2 SASEGT. There are 14 residues in the CDR3. The CDR3 sequence: CASSVGQFNTEAFF. DNA for the CDR3: TGTGCCAGCAGTGTAGGGCAGTTCAACACTGAAGCTTTCTTT.

V gene TRBV27 combines with J gene TRBJ2-7; the D gene could be TRBD1 or TRBD2 (6 bases each). V lost 3 bases, J lost 3 bases, and 12 bases lay in between. The CDR3 covers 14 residues. The germline V gene has CDR1 MNHEY and CDR2 SMNVEV (reference sequence). The CDR3 loop reads CASSLRGAHYEQYF. DNA of the CDR3: TGTGCCAGCAGTTTGAGGGGGGCCCACTACGAGCAGTACTTC.

The genes are TRBV5-1 and TRBJ2-5; 8 positions match TRBD1. The closer fit of TRBJ2-7 to the DNA end suggests the J call may be wrong. Germline values: CDR1 SGHRS, CDR2 YFSETQ. The length of the CDR3 is 14 residues. CDR3 sequence: CASSGTGQSYEQYF. CDR3 nucleotide sequence: TGCGCCAGCTCGGGGACAGGACAATCCTACGAGCAGTACTTC.

This chain connects TRBV5-6 to TRBJ1-4; D is unclear. The CDR3 spans 16 residues. Germline loops: CDR1 SGHDT, CDR2 YYEEEE. The V and J ends lost 0 bases and 1 base respectively, with 10 bases between them. The CDR3 bases are TGTGCCAGCAGCTTGGCCAAGGGTGTAACTAATGAAAAACTGTTTTTT. Translated, it gives CASSLAKGVTNEKLFF.

The chain uses TRBV9 and TRBJ2-1; D remains unclear. This CDR3 is built from 14 residues. The germline CDR1 and CDR2 sequences are SGDLS and YYNGEE. Trimming shortened V by 0 bases and J by 1 base, and 5 bases separated the two germline ends. The CDR3 sequence: CASSVVTSYNEQFF. CDR3 nucleotides: TGTGCCAGCAGCGTAGTGACTTCCTACAATGAGCAGTTCTTC.

V usage is TRBV10-3 and J usage is TRBJ2-2, with unresolved D. V lost 9 bases, J lost 3 bases, and 14 bases lay in between. The CDR3 runs 14 residues. The germline CDR1 and CDR2 sequences are ENHRY and SYGVKD. The DNA of the CDR3 is TGTGCCATAGGAGAATTAGGAGACACCGGGGAGCTGTTTTTT. Translating it yields CAIGELGDTGELFF.

A note on this clone: The same CDR3 arises from other DNA sequences in this sample as well. V and J are TRBV30 and TRBJ2-7, with unresolved D. The CDR3 is 11 amino acids. Germline V gene lookup returns CDR1 GTSNPN and CDR2 SVGIG (reference sequence). The germline V and J ends were trimmed by 0 bases and 5 bases, with 5 bases remaining between them. The CDR3 reads CAWSVSNEQYF. CDR3 nucleotide sequence: TGTGCCTGGAGTGTAAGCAACGAGCAGTACTTC.

As for this clone: The same CDR3 arises from other DNA sequences in this sample as well. The V call is TRBV5-1, the J call TRBJ2-2; tentative D call: TRBD1 (6 bases). The germline V and J ends were trimmed by 0 bases and 0 bases, with 6 bases remaining between them. The CDR3 contains 15 residues. Per germline, CDR1 SGHRS and CDR2 YFSETQ. This CDR3 reads CASSLDRANTGELFF. In DNA form, the CDR3 reads TGCGCCAGCAGCTTGGACAGGGCGAACACCGGGGAGCTGTTTTTT. Complete variable domain (other parts from reference TRBV5-1 and TRBJ2-2): KAGVTQTPRYLIKTRGQQVTLSCSPISGHRSVSWYQQTPGQGLQFLFEYFSETQRNKGNFPGRFSGRQFSNSRSEMNVSTLELGDSALYLCASSLDRANTGELFFGEGSRLTVL.

The chain is built from TRBV27 and TRBJ1-6, with 8 bases that match TRBD1. V lost 5 bases to trimming and J lost 11 bases; unmatched junction nucleotides: 14. Looked up from germline, CDR1 is MNHEY and CDR2 is SMNVEV (reference sequence). There are 16 residues in the CDR3. The CDR3 DNA follows: TGTGCCAGCAGTCCAGGAGACAGGGGCAGTTTGACACCCCTCCACTTT. Translation gives CASSPGDRGSLTPLHF.

The chain joins TRBV6-5 to TRBJ2-6; TRBD1 is a possible D gene (6 bases). In germline, CDR1 is MNHEY, CDR2 SVGAGI. The CDR3 totals 14 residues. V shed 6 bases and J shed 2 bases, with 8 bases lying between them. CDR3 DNA: TGTGCCAGCAGGCAGGGGACTGGGGCCAACGTCCTGACTTTC. It is translated as CASRQGTGANVLTF.

The V and J genes are TRBV7-2 and TRBJ1-1, with a tentative D call TRBD1 (5 bases). The length of the CDR3 is 16 residues. The germline V and J ends were trimmed by 3 bases and 0 bases, with 14 bases remaining between them. The V gene's germline CDR1 is SGHTA and CDR2 FQGNSA. The CDR3 DNA is TGTGCCAGCAGCTTCGAGGGGCCTCTTTTGAACACTGAAGCTTTCTTT. The encoded protein is CASSFEGPLLNTEAFF.

This clone was picked up one time. V and J are TRBV2 and TRBJ2-7; D call uncertain. V dropped 4 bases and J dropped 6 bases, with 16 bases sitting between them. This CDR3 has 14 amino acids. The germline V gene has CDR1 SNHLY and CDR2 FYNNEI. This chain's CDR3 is CASSGHFPRGEQYF. In DNA, the CDR3 is TGTGCCAGCAGTGGGCATTTCCCGAGAGGCGAGCAGTACTTC.

Points on this clone: Different DNA sequences within this sample yield the same CDR3. The rearrangement links TRBV9 to TRBJ1-1; D might be TRBD1 (5 bases). The CDR3 sequence is 13 residues long. Germline values: CDR1 SGDLS, CDR2 YYNGEE. Trimming shortened V by 1 base and J by 5 bases, and 9 bases separated the two germline ends. In nucleotides, the CDR3 is TGTGCCAGCAGCGTACAGGGAAGTACTGAAGCTTTCTTT. Its translation is CASSVQGSTEAFF.

The chain joins TRBV5-1 to TRBJ1-4, with unresolved D. The CDR3 runs to 14 residues. The germline CDR1 and CDR2 sequences are SGHRS and YFSETQ. Deletions cut 1 base from V and 1 base from J, with 5 bases between. The CDR3 DNA reads as TGCGCCAGCAGCTTGTGGGGAACTAATGAAAAACTGTTTTTT. Translation gives CASSLWGTNEKLFF.

The V and J genes are TRBV5-1 and TRBJ2-7; TRBD1 is a possible D gene (6 bases). Trimming took 3 bases from V and 5 from J, leaving 24 bases between them. CDR1 is SGHRS and CDR2 is YFSETQ in the germline V gene. The length of the CDR3 is 17 residues. The CDR3 protein is CASSSRLTGSDGNEQYF. The CDR3, as DNA: TGCGCCAGCAGCTCAAGACTTACAGGGTCTGATGGGAACGAGCAGTACTTC.

This sequence joins TRBV19 and TRBJ2-3; 9 nucleotides agree with TRBD2. CDR1 and CDR2 from the germline V gene are LNHDA and SQIVND (reference sequence). The CDR3 consists of 12 residues. In DNA, the CDR3 is TGTGGAGAGACTAGCGGCCGTGATACGCAGTATTTT. This translates into CGETSGRDTQYF.

This chain links TRBV30 with TRBJ2-3; a weak D match, TRBD2 (5 bases). This CDR3 is 16 amino acids long. Trimming cost V 1 base and J 3 bases, with 17 bases left between them. Germline V gene sequence: CDR1 GTSNPN, CDR2 SVGIG (reference sequence). The CDR3 spells CAWSGKGGGRTDTQYF. The DNA of the CDR3 is TGTGCCTGGAGTGGAAAGGGCGGAGGACGAACAGATACGCAGTATTTT.

The chain recombines TRBV6-1 with TRBJ1-5; tentative D call: TRBD1 (6 bases). V was trimmed by 2 bases and J by 1 base, leaving 12 bases between them. Germline values: CDR1 MNHNS, CDR2 SASEGT. The CDR3 extends over 16 amino acids. The CDR3 spells CASSEMGGASNQPQHF. Here the CDR3 DNA reads TGTGCCAGCAGTGAAATGGGGGGGGCGAGCAATCAGCCCCAGCATTTT.

The chain carries TRBV19 and TRBJ2-7; D gene uncertain. The CDR3 spans 14 residues. Trimming left V 2 bases short and J 4 bases short, with 12 bases between. The V gene's germline CDR1 is LNHDA and CDR2 SQIVND (reference sequence). For the CDR3, the DNA is TGTGCCAGTAGTATATCCTCCGACACATACGAGCAGTACTTC. Amino acids: CASSISSDTYEQYF.

This chain connects TRBV5-6 to TRBJ2-2, with D possibly TRBD1 on 5 matching bases. This CDR3 is built from 16 residues. Germline CDR1 reads SGHDT; CDR2 reads YYEEEE. The ends were cut back, 0 bases at V and 0 bases at J, with 9 bases in the middle. The CDR3 DNA follows: TGTGCCAGCAGCTTGGATGCAGGGTCGAACACCGGGGAGCTGTTTTTT. This sequence encodes CASSLDAGSNTGELFF.

A word on this clone: Other DNA variants within this sample encode the same CDR3. In DNA form, the CDR3 reads TGTGCCAGCACTCGGGGCTTCTCTGGAAACACCATATATTTT. This sequence encodes CASTRGFSGNTIYF. The chain combines TRBV6-5 with TRBJ1-3; perhaps TRBD1 as D (5 bases). The ends were cut back, 7 bases at V and 0 bases at J, with 10 bases in the middle. CDR1 is MNHEY, CDR2 SVGAGI, per germline. The CDR3 length is 14 residues.

The gene calls are TRBV5-1 and TRBJ2-3; a possible D gene is TRBD1 (7 bases). Looked up from germline, CDR1 is SGHRS and CDR2 is YFSETQ. This CDR3 is built from 18 residues. Trimming took 1 base from V and 2 from J, leaving 20 bases between them. The DNA of the CDR3 is TGCGCCAGCAGCTTGAAACGGGCAGGGGGGCAGCTCACAGATACGCAGTATTTT. Translated: CASSLKRAGGQLTDTQYF.

The V and J genes are TRBV28 and TRBJ1-1, with D perhaps matching TRBD1 (6 bases). Germline lookup yields CDR1 MDHEN and CDR2 SYDVKM. The CDR3 loop spans 16 amino acids. Trimming removed 5 bases at V and 0 bases at J, with 16 bases between. The CDR3 loop is CASSGAGHLMNTEAFF. The CDR3 bases are TGTGCCAGCAGTGGAGCGGGACATCTCATGAACACTGAAGCTTTCTTT.

The V and J genes are TRBV19 and TRBJ2-3; D gene unclear. The CDR3 is made up of 15 amino acids. Trimming shortened V by 3 bases and J by 4 bases, and 14 bases separated the two germline ends. Germline-derived CDR1 and CDR2 are LNHDA and SQIVND (reference sequence). CDR3 in DNA: TGTGCCAGTAGTATTGTCCCCTCGAGGCCAGATACGCAGTATTTT. Protein sequence: CASSIVPSRPDTQYF. The full variable domain, rest sourced from reference TRBV19 and TRBJ2-3, is DGGITQSPKYLFRKEGQNVTLSCEQNLNHDAMYWYRQDPGQGLRLIYYSQIVNDFQKGDIAEGYSVSREKKESFPLTVTSAQKNPTAFYLCASSIVPSRPDTQYFGPGTRLTVL.

The chain recombines TRBV19 with TRBJ1-2, with D possibly TRBD1 on 5 matching bases. The CDR3 has 13 residues. Trimming removed 6 bases from V and 2 bases from J, with 10 bases in between. CDR1 and CDR2 from the germline V gene are LNHDA and SQIVND (reference sequence). This chain's CDR3 is CASRRSGNYGYTF. The CDR3 DNA reads TGTGCCAGTAGGCGCTCAGGGAACTATGGCTACACCTTC.

The gene calls are TRBV5-6 and TRBJ1-1, with unresolved D. The V end lost 1 base, the J end lost 0 bases, and 10 bases lay between the germline ends. The CDR3 contains 15 residues. Germline V gene sequence: CDR1 SGHDT, CDR2 YYEEEE. The CDR3 DNA reads TGTGCCAGCAGCTTGCGCCGGCAGATGAACACTGAAGCTTTCTTT. Protein sequence: CASSLRRQMNTEAFF. Drawing the rest from reference TRBV5-6 and TRBJ1-1, the complete variable domain is DAGVTQSPTHLIKTRGQQVTLRCSPKSGHDTVSWYQQALGQGPQFIFQYYEEEERQRGNFPDRFSGHQFPNYSSELNVNALLLGDSALYLCASSLRRQMNTEAFFGQGTRLTVV.

This chain connects TRBV11-2 to TRBJ1-2; D is possibly TRBD1 (5 bases). The ends were cut back, 5 bases at V and 4 bases at J, with 11 bases in the middle. The length of the CDR3 is 13 residues. Germline V gene lookup returns CDR1 SGHAT and CDR2 FQNNGV. The CDR3 nucleotides are TGTGCCAGCAGCCGGGGCCTCGTCTATGGCTACACCTTC. The encoded protein is CASSRGLVYGYTF.

The chain carries TRBV18 and TRBJ2-7, with D perhaps TRBD2 (6 bases). Trimming pared 1 base from V and 2 bases from J, leaving 15 bases between. CDR1 and CDR2 from the germline V gene are KGHSH and LQKENI. The CDR3 sequence is 16 residues long. CDR3 nucleotide sequence: TGTGCCAGCTCACCACAGCAACGGGAGCTCACCTACGAGCAGTACTTC. Translated: CASSPQQRELTYEQYF.